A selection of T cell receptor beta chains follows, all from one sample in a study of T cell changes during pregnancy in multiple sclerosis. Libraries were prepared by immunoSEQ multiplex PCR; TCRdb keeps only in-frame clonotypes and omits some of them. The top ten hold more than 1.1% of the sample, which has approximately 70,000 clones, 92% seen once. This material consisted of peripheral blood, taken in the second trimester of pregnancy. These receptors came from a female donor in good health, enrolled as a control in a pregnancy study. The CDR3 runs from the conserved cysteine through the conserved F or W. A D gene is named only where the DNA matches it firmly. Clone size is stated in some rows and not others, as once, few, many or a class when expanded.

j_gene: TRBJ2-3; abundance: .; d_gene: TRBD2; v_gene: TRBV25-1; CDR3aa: CASSSGLDRYTQYF; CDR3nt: TGTGCCAGCAGTTCGGGACTAGATCGGTATACGCAGTATTTT
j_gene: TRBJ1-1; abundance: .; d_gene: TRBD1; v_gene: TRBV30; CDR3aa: CAWSPRTGGWKSTEAFF; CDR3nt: TGTGCCTGGAGTCCCCGGACAGGGGGATGGAAGAGCACTGAAGCTTTCTTT
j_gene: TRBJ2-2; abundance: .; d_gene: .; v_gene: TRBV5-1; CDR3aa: CASSELPDTGELFF; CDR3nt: TGCGCCAGCAGCGAACTCCCGGACACCGGGGAGCTGTTTTTT
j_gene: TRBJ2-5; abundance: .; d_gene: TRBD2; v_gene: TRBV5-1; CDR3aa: CASSSGLAGGETQYF; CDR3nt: TGCGCCAGCAGCTCCGGACTAGCGGGAGGAGAGACCCAGTACTTC
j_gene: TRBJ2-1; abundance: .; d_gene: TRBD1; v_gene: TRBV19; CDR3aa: CASSTETGVYNEQFF; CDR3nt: TGTGCCAGTAGTACCGAGACAGGGGTCTACAATGAGCAGTTCTTC
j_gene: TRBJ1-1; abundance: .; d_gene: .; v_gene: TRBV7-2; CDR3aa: CASSLGGRANTEAFF; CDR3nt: TGTGCCAGCAGCTTAGGTGGCAGGGCGAACACTGAAGCTTTCTTT
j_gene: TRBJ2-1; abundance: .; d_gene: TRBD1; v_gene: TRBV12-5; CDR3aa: CASGLQGVYYNEQFF; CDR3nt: TGTGCTAGTGGTTTGCAGGGGGTTTACTACAATGAGCAGTTCTTC
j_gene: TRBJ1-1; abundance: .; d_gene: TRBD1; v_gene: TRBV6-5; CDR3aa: CASSYLQGGSEAFF; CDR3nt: TGTGCCAGCAGTTACCTGCAGGGGGGCTCTGAAGCTTTCTTT
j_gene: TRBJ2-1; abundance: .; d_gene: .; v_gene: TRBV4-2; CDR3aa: CASSQDQGTTAYNEQFF; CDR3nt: TGTGCCAGCAGCCAAGATCAGGGGACAACTGCCTACAATGAGCAGTTCTTC
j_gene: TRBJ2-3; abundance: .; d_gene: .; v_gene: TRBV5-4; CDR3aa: CASSLAGGLTGDTQYF; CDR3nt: TGTGCCAGCAGCTTGGCCGGCGGTCTCACGGGGGATACGCAGTATTTT
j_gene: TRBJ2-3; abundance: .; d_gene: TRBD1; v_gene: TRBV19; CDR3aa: CASQWRQGDTQYF; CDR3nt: TGTGCCAGTCAGTGGAGACAGGGAGATACGCAGTATTTT
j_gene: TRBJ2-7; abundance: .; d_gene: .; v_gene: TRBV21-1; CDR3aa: CASSKAAPMKRAYEQYF; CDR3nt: TGTGCCAGCAGCAAAGCCGCCCCTATGAAGCGGGCCTACGAGCAGTACTTC
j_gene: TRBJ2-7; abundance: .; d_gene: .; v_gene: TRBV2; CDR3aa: CASRGQTISGGEQYF; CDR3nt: TGTGCCAGCAGGGGACAGACTATTAGCGGTGGGGAGCAGTACTTC
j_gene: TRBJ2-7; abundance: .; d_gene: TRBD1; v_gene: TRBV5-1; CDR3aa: CASSPWTGAPFNSYEQYF; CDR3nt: TGCGCCAGCAGCCCGTGGACAGGCGCCCCATTTAATTCCTACGAGCAGTACTTC
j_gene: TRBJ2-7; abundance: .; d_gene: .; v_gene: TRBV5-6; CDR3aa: CASSLVRDRTYEQYF; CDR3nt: TGTGCCAGCAGCTTGGTACGTGACAGAACCTACGAGCAGTACTTC
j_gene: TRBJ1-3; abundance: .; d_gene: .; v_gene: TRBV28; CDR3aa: CASRHPTVFSGNTIYF; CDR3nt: TGTGCCAGCAGACATCCAACAGTCTTCTCTGGAAACACCATATATTTT
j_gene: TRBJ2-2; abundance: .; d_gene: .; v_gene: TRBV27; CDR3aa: CASKTGGELFF; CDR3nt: TGTGCCAGCAAGACTGGCGGGGAGCTGTTTTTT
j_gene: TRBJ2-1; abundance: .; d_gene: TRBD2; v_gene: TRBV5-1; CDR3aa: CASSHGLAGAWRGYNEQFF; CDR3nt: TGCGCCAGCAGCCACGGACTAGCGGGAGCCTGGAGGGGTTACAATGAGCAGTTCTTC
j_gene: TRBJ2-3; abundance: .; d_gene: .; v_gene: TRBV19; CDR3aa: CASSPYAVIRLQPTDTQYF; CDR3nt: TGTGCCAGTAGCCCCTATGCCGTGATCCGACTCCAGCCCACAGATACGCAGTATTTT
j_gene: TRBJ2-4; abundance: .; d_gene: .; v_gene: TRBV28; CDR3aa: CASSLASRGNIQYF; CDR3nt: TGTGCCAGCAGTTTAGCCTCAAGGGGAAACATTCAGTACTTC
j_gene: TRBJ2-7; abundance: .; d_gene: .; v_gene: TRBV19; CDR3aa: CASSIQVGDEQYF; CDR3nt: TGTGCCAGTAGTATACAGGTCGGGGACGAGCAGTACTTC
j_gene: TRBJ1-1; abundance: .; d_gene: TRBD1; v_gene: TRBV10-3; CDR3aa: CAITTDRGSEAFF; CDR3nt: TGTGCCATCACTACGGACAGGGGCTCTGAAGCTTTCTTT
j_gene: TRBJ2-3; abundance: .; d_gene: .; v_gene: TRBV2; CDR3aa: CASSEDSGAKNTDTQYF; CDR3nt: TGTGCCAGCAGCGAAGACTCGGGAGCTAAGAATACAGATACGCAGTATTTT
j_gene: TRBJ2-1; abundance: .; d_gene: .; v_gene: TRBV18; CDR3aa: CASSPTAGLIYNEQFF; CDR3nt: TGTGCCAGCTCACCGACTGCGGGACTCATCTACAATGAGCAGTTCTTC
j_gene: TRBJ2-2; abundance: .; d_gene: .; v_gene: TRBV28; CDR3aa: CAARFTSGGELFF; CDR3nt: TGTGCCGCCCGTTTTACTTCGGGGGGGGAGCTGTTTTTT
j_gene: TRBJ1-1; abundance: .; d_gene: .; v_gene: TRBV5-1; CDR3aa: CASSLDRNTEAFF; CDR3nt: TGCGCCAGCAGCTTGGATAGGAACACTGAAGCTTTCTTT
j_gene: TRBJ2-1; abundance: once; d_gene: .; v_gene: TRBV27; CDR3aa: CASSLEVPAGHGEQFF; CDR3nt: TGTGCCAGCAGTTTAGAGGTCCCCGCAGGACATGGTGAGCAGTTCTTC
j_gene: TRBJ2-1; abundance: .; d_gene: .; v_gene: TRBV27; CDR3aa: CASSIRLRAYNEQFF; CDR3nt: TGTGCCAGCAGCATACGCTTGCGTGCCTACAATGAGCAGTTCTTC
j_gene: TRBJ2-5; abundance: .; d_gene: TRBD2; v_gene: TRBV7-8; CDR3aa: CASSLELAGPLEETQYF; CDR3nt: TGTGCCAGCAGCTTAGAGCTAGCGGGACCCTTGGAAGAGACCCAGTACTTC
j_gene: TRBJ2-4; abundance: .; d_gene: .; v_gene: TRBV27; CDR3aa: CASSSDWGRNIQYF; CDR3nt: TGTGCCAGCAGTTCGGACTGGGGTAGGAACATTCAGTACTTC
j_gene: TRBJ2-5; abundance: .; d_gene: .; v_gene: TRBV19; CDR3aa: CASSIPPLQAQYF; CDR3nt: TGTGCCAGTAGTATTCCTCCATTACAGGCCCAGTACTTC
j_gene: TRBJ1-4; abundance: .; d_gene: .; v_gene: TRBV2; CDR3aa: CASSEDTTSTNEKLFF; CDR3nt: TGTGCCAGCAGCGAGGACACCACCTCAACTAATGAAAAACTGTTTTTT
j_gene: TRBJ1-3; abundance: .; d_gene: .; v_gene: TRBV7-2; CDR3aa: CASSSHQVDTIYF; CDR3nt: TGTGCCAGCAGTTCACACCAGGTCGACACCATATATTTT
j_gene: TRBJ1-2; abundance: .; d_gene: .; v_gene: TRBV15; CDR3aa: CATSRDDREYGYTF; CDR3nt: TGTGCCACCAGCAGAGACGACAGAGAATATGGCTACACCTTC
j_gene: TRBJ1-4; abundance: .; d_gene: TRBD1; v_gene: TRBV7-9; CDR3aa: CASSPGPTGPNEKLFF; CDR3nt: TGTGCCAGCAGCCCAGGACCGACAGGGCCTAATGAAAAACTGTTTTTT
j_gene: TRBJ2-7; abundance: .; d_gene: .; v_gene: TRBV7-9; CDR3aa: CASSLGGGGGYEQYF; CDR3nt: TGTGCCAGCAGCTTAGGAGGGGGAGGGGGCTACGAGCAGTACTTC
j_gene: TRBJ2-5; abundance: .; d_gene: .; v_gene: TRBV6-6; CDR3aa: CASSYSKEGETQYF; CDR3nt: TGTGCCAGCAGTTACTCGAAAGAGGGAGAGACCCAGTACTTC
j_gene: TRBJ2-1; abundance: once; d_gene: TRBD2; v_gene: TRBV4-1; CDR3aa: CASSQGLAVTYNEQFF; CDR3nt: TGCGCCAGCAGCCAAGGACTAGCGGTCACCTACAATGAGCAGTTCTTC
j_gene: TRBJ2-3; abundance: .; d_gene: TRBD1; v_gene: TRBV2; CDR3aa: CASSTQGGDTQYF; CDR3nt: TGTGCCAGCAGTACACAGGGGGGAGATACGCAGTATTTT
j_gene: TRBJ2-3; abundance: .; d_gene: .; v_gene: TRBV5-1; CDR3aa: CASSLETRTQYF; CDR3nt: TGCGCCAGCAGCTTGGAAACTCGTACGCAGTATTTT
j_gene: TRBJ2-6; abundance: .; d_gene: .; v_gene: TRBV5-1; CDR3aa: CASSLDLSGANVLTF; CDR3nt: TGCGCCAGCAGCTTGGATTTATCCGGGGCCAACGTCCTGACTTTC
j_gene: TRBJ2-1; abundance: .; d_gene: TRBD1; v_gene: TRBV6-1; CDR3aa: CASSRQGNEQFF; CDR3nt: TGTGCCAGCAGTCGACAGGGGAATGAGCAGTTCTTC
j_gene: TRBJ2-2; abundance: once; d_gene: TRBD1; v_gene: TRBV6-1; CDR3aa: CASRHRDRGAGELFF; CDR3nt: TGTGCCAGCAGACACCGGGACAGGGGAGCCGGGGAGCTGTTTTTT
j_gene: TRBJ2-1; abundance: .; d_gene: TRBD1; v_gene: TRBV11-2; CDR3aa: CASSPGQGSYNEQFF; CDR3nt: TGTGCCAGCAGCCCTGGACAGGGATCCTACAATGAGCAGTTCTTC
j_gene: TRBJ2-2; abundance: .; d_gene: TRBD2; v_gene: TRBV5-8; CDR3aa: CASSFQSGGASELFF; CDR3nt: TGTGCCAGCAGCTTTCAAAGCGGGGGGGCCTCGGAGCTGTTTTTT
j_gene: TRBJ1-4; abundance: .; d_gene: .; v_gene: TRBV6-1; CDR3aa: CAGARTVREKLFF; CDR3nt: TGTGCCGGGGCACGGACAGTACGTGAAAAACTGTTTTTT
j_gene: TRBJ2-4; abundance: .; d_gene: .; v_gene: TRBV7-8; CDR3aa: CASSPYGGKNIQYF; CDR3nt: TGTGCCAGCAGCCCGTACGGGGGCAAAAACATTCAGTACTTC
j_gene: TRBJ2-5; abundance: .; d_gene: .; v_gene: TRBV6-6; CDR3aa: CASSYMGQKETQYF; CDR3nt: TGTGCCAGCAGTTACATGGGCCAGAAAGAGACCCAGTACTTC